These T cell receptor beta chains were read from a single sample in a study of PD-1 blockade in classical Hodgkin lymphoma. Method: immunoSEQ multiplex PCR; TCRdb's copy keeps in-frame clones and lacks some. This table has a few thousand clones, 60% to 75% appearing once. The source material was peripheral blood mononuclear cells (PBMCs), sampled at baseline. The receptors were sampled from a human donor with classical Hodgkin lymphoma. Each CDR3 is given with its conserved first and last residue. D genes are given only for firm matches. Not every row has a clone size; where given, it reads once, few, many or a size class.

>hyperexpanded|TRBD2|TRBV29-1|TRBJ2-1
CSVEEVAGNNFF
TGCAGCGTTGAAGAGGTAGCGGGGAATAATTTCTTC
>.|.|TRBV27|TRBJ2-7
CASRPSGGREQYF
TGTGCCAGCCGTCCGTCGGGTGGGCGAGAGCAGTACTTC
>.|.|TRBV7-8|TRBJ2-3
CASSPRALDTDTQYF
TGTGCCAGCAGCCCGAGGGCTCTCGACACAGATACGCAGTATTTT
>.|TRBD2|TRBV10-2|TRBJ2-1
CASSESIPGLAAHEQFF
TGCGCCAGCAGTGAGTCGATTCCGGGACTAGCAGCTCATGAGCAGTTCTTC
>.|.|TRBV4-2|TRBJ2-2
CASSQVGTGGELFF
TGTGCCAGCAGCCAAGTAGGGACGGGCGGGGAGCTGTTTTTT
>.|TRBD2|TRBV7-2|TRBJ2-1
CASSLVGLAGYNEQFF
TGTGCCAGCAGCTTAGTAGGGCTAGCGGGCTACAATGAGCAGTTCTTC
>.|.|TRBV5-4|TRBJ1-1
CASFPVGNTEAFF
TGTGCCAGCTTTCCTGTCGGGAACACTGAAGCTTTCTTT
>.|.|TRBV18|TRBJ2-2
CASSPQDDGTGELFF
TGTGCCAGCTCACCACAGGACGATGGCACCGGGGAGCTGTTTTTT
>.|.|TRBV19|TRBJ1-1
CASSIGGVRNTEAFF
TGTGCCAGTAGTATTGGAGGGGTCCGGAACACTGAAGCTTTCTTT
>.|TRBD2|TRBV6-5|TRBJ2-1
CASTLGLAPHNEQFF
TGTGCCAGCACCCTTGGACTAGCGCCTCACAATGAGCAGTTCTTC
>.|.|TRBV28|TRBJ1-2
CASSSGHTYGYTF
TGTGCCAGCAGTTCGGGACACACCTATGGCTACACCTTC
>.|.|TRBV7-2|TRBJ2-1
CASSSAPGASNEQFF
TGTGCCAGCAGCTCCGCCCCGGGGGCTTCAAATGAGCAGTTCTTC